This T cell receptor (beta chain) emerged from a study of blood T cells in healthy people across ages. V dropped 6 bases and J dropped 0 bases, with 11 bases sitting between them. Germline CDR1 SNHLY, CDR2 FYNNEI. This CDR3 has 14 residues. Then a second PCR, running about 6 to 11 cycles, was carried out with a sample-barcoded 5' primer and a J-beta primer mix. The authors tagged each cDNA molecule using a template-switch adaptor with 12 random nucleotides. TCRdb reprocessed the 5' RACE reads with MiXCR, giving one entry per CDR3 protein. The table lists about 640,000 distinct CDR3 sequences, around two fifths of them singletons.

Sequences were obtained from blood. The chain recombines TRBV2 with TRBJ2-5; D not certain. This clonotype was obtained from a man of 80 years or more in good health. CDR3 region: CASRGNGHQETQYF. The CDR3 coding sequence is TGTGCCAGCAGAGGAAACGGTCACCAAGAGACCCAGTACTTC. The full variable domain, in which reference TRBV2 and TRBJ2-5 provide the parts outside the CDR3, is EPEVTQTPSHQVTQMGQEVILRCVPISNHLYFYWYRQILGQKVEFLVSFYNNEISEKSEIFDDQFSVERPDGSNFTLKIRSTKLEDSAMYFCASRGNGHQETQYFGPGTRLLVL.